These 28 T cell receptor beta chains came from one sample sequenced in a study of shared clonotypes between healthy human individuals. Produced via immunoSEQ multiplex PCR; TCRdb's table is partial and in-frame only. The sample yields 2 million to 2.5 million clones, 95% seen once. Sequencing was done on a sample of naive CD4+ T cells sorted from blood. Documented subset: CD45RA+ positively selected. These receptors were collected from a man between 18 and 35 years old in good health.

This chain joins TRBV2 and TRBJ2-3; TRBD2 aligns across 7 bases. The CDR3 totals 15 residues. Germline V gene sequence: CDR1 SNHLY, CDR2 FYNNEI. J gave up 7 bases and V 7 bases, and 14 bases lay outside the gene matches. CDR3 amino acids: CASTPSGTIRNTQYF. The CDR3 DNA reads TGTGCCAGCACCCCAAGCGGGACCATCAGGAATACGCAGTATTTT.

The rearrangement joins TRBV7-6 to TRBJ1-4; TRBD1 agrees at 8 bases. The CDR3 is 15 residues long. Germline trimming cut 5 bases from V and 6 bases from J; bases unmatched to any gene: 8. Germline-derived CDR1 and CDR2 are SGHVS and FNYEAQ. The CDR3 sequence is CASSTGQGRYEKLFF. DNA of the CDR3: TGTGCCAGCAGCACTGGACAGGGACGATATGAAAAACTGTTTTTT.

This CDR3 reads CATSRVETKQFF. The DNA of the CDR3 is TGTGCCACCAGCAGAGTGGAGACGAAGCAGTTCTTC. This rearrangement joins TRBV15 to TRBJ2-1; D not resolved. The germline V and J ends were trimmed by 1 base and 11 bases, with 9 bases remaining between them. This CDR3 comprises 12 residues. From germline, CDR1 is LNHNV and CDR2 YYDKDF (reference sequence).

The gene calls are TRBV30 and TRBJ2-1; 7 positions match TRBD2. This CDR3 has 15 residues. Germline values: CDR1 GTSNPN, CDR2 SVGIG (reference sequence). The ends lost 0 bases at V and 3 bases at J; junction bases unmatched: 5. CDR3 residues: CAWSVYPGGYNEQFF. The CDR3 bases are TGTGCCTGGAGTGTTTATCCGGGGGGCTACAATGAGCAGTTCTTC.

The CDR3 DNA sequence: TGTGCCAGCAGATCCGGACAGGGCCAGCGCGAGCAGTACTTC. This translates into CASRSGQGQREQYF. The chain combines TRBV27 with TRBJ2-7; 8 positions match TRBD1. Germline V gene sequence: CDR1 MNHEY, CDR2 SMNVEV (reference sequence). The CDR3 consists of 14 residues. With 6 bases clipped from V and 6 bases from J, the junction kept 10 bases outside the gene matches.

The chain uses TRBV2 and TRBJ1-1; D gene uncertain. This CDR3 is built from 14 residues. Trimming took 4 bases from V and 2 from J, leaving 11 bases between them. Germline assignment: CDR1 SNHLY and CDR2 FYNNEI. The CDR3 region has the DNA TGTGCCAGCAGTGTGGCTGGGTACAACACTGAAGCTTTCTTT. This gives the protein CASSVAGYNTEAFF.

V and J are TRBV6-5 and TRBJ2-7; D is ambiguous. CDR1 and CDR2 from the germline V gene are MNHEY and SVGAGI. Trimming removed 5 bases at V and 12 bases at J, with 14 bases between. The CDR3 has 11 residues. Here the CDR3 DNA reads TGTGCCAGCAGTGAAGCGCGAGTAACGTACTTC. Encoded protein: CASSEARVTYF.

In its sample, this clone was seen once. The chain has TRBV5-1 and TRBJ2-7; 7 bases map to TRBD1. V trimming: 5 bases; J trimming: 4 bases; junction bases outside the gene matches: 3. Germline CDR1 is SGHRS and CDR2 is YFSETQ. CDR3 length: 12 residues. CDR3 sequence (DNA): TGCGCCAGCAGGCAGGGGGTGTACGAGCAGTACTTC. This gives the protein CASRQGVYEQYF.

CDR3 DNA: TGTGCCAGCAGTCCCCAGGGCGTCGATCAGCCCCAGCATTTT. It codes for CASSPQGVDQPQHF. This chain links TRBV27 with TRBJ1-5, with D possibly matching TRBD1 (5 bases). The V gene lost 5 bases and the J gene lost 5 bases, with 13 bases spanning the gap. The germline CDR1 and CDR2 sequences are MNHEY and SMNVEV (reference sequence). The CDR3 contains 14 residues.

The chain is built from TRBV5-1 and TRBJ1-1; D gene ambiguous. V was trimmed by 3 bases and J by 1 base, leaving 10 bases between them. The CDR3 extends over 14 amino acids. Looked up from germline, CDR1 is SGHRS and CDR2 is YFSETQ. The CDR3 region is CASSSSWSNTEAFF. CDR3 nucleotides: TGCGCCAGCAGCTCCTCCTGGTCGAACACTGAAGCTTTCTTT.

The chain employs TRBV2 and TRBJ2-7; unclear D gene. Germline V lookup: CDR1 SNHLY, CDR2 FYNNEI. Trimming took 6 bases from V and 3 from J, leaving 9 bases between them. The CDR3 extends over 12 amino acids. The CDR3 here is CASRTNNYEQYF. In DNA, the CDR3 is TGTGCCAGCAGGACGAACAACTACGAGCAGTACTTC. Drawing the rest from reference TRBV2 and TRBJ2-7, the complete variable domain is EPEVTQTPSHQVTQMGQEVILRCVPISNHLYFYWYRQILGQKVEFLVSFYNNEISEKSEIFDDQFSVERPDGSNFTLKIRSTKLEDSAMYFCASRTNNYEQYFGPGTRLTVT.

J is TRBJ2-7 and V is TRBV6-5, with 8 nucleotides matching TRBD2. Per germline, CDR1 MNHEY and CDR2 SVGAGI. V shed 6 bases and J 2 bases; nucleotides not matched to a gene: 3. The CDR3 has 13 amino acids. This CDR3 is CASRAGGTYEQYF. In nucleotides, the CDR3 is TGTGCCAGCAGGGCGGGGGGAACCTACGAGCAGTACTTC.

The sample holds one count of this clone. The chain is built from TRBV28 and TRBJ1-2, with D perhaps TRBD1 (5 bases). The CDR3 has 17 residues. The germline CDR1 and CDR2 sequences are MDHEN and SYDVKM. Trimming pared 2 bases from V and 1 base from J, leaving 17 bases between. The CDR3 protein is CASSLTGTGDHNYGYTF. CDR3 in DNA: TGTGCCAGCAGTTTAACCGGGACTGGGGACCATAACTATGGCTACACCTTC.

V gene TRBV9 combines with J gene TRBJ1-2; D is perhaps TRBD1 (6 bases). The CDR3 consists of 13 residues. Trimming left V 4 bases short and J 7 bases short, with 14 bases between. Germline V lookup: CDR1 SGDLS, CDR2 YYNGEE. The CDR3 DNA reads as TGTGCCAGCAGCTCGAGACAGGCGGCTGGCTACACCTTC. Its translation: CASSSRQAAGYTF.

CDR3 residues: CASSRAGTGDYEQYF. The CDR3 DNA sequence: TGTGCCAGCAGTCGAGCCGGGACAGGGGACTACGAGCAGTACTTC. The chain is built from TRBV28 and TRBJ2-7; 10 nucleotides align to TRBD1. The CDR3 extends over 15 amino acids. The ends lost 5 bases at V and 3 bases at J; junction bases unmatched: 7. From germline, CDR1 is MDHEN and CDR2 SYDVKM. Based on the CDR3 plus reference TRBV28 and TRBJ2-7, the full variable domain is DVKVTQSSRYLVKRTGEKVFLECVQDMDHENMFWYRQDPGLGLRLIYFSYDVKMKEKGDIPEGYSVSREKKERFSLILESASTNQTSMYLCASSRAGTGDYEQYFGPGTRLTVT.

CDR3 bases: TGTGCCATCAGTGAGTCGGGGGGAGGGGCTGCAGCTTTCTTT. Translation: CAISESGGGAAAFF. The chain employs TRBV10-3 and TRBJ1-1; D may be TRBD1 (5 bases). This CDR3 is 14 amino acids long. Germline CDR1 is ENHRY and CDR2 is SYGVKD. Trimming took 0 bases from V and 10 from J, leaving 15 bases between them.

V is TRBV7-2 and J is TRBJ2-2; D might be TRBD2 (5 bases). Trimming cost V 0 bases and J 5 bases, with 10 bases left between them. CDR3 length: 15 amino acids. CDR1 SGHTA and CDR2 FQGNSA come from the germline V gene. The chain's CDR3 is CASSLASATTGELFF. DNA for the CDR3: TGTGCCAGCAGCTTAGCTAGCGCAACTACCGGGGAGCTGTTTTTT.

The sample holds one count of this clone. Other nucleotide sequences in the sample specify the same CDR3. The chain links TRBV7-2 to TRBJ2-7, with D unclear. With 3 bases removed from V and 1 base from J, the gap between germline ends came to 10 bases. This CDR3 is built from 14 residues. Germline CDR1 reads SGHTA; CDR2 reads FQGNSA. The CDR3 reads CASSFGTSSYEQYF. The CDR3 DNA reads TGTGCCAGCAGCTTCGGCACATCATCCTACGAGCAGTACTTC.

The chain has TRBV18 and TRBJ1-6; 8 nucleotides line up with TRBD1. Germline lookup yields CDR1 KGHSH and CDR2 LQKENI. The CDR3 has 16 amino acids. Trimming at V came to 2 bases and at J to 7 bases, leaving 7 bases not matched to a gene. In DNA form, the CDR3 reads TGTGCCAGCTCACCAATGGCAGGGGGCGCGAATTCACCCCTCCACTTT. Translating it yields CASSPMAGGANSPLHF.

The chain combines TRBV15 with TRBJ2-3; D may match TRBD1 or TRBD2 (5 bases each). Germline V gene sequence: CDR1 LNHNV, CDR2 YYDKDF (reference sequence). Trimming left V 4 bases short and J 1 base short, with 15 bases between. This CDR3 spans 16 amino acids. CDR3 nucleotides: TGTGCCACCAGCAAAATGGGCCAGGGAGGCACAGATACGCAGTATTTT. It codes for CATSKMGQGGTDTQYF.

The V gene is TRBV7-9, the J gene TRBJ1-4, with a tentative D call TRBD1 (5 bases). Deletions cut 5 bases from V and 4 bases from J, with 14 bases between. The CDR3 totals 15 residues. CDR1 is SEHNR and CDR2 is FQNEAQ in the germline V gene (reference sequence). The CDR3 protein is CASSLAGNNNEKLFF. CDR3 coding DNA: TGTGCCAGCAGCCTGGCAGGGAATAATAATGAAAAACTGTTTTTT.

This chain links TRBV11-2 with TRBJ2-2, with D perhaps matching TRBD1 (6 bases). This CDR3 spans 16 amino acids. Trimming shortened V by 4 bases and J by 1 base, and 13 bases separated the two germline ends. From germline, CDR1 is SGHAT and CDR2 FQNNGV. The CDR3 DNA sequence: TGTGCCAGCAGCTCAGGACAGTTTTTGAACACCGGGGAGCTGTTTTTT. Encoded protein: CASSSGQFLNTGELFF.

The chain combines TRBV27 with TRBJ2-3, with 9 bases aligning to TRBD2. From germline, CDR1 is MNHEY and CDR2 SMNVEV (reference sequence). With 0 bases clipped from V and 6 bases from J, the junction kept 13 bases outside the gene matches. This CDR3 has 18 residues. The chain's CDR3 is CASSLSKISGGPGDTQYF. The DNA for the CDR3 is TGTGCCAGCAGTTTATCGAAGATTAGCGGGGGCCCTGGGGATACGCAGTATTTT.

Notes on this clone: This specimen includes other DNA sequences encoding the same CDR3. The V gene is TRBV7-9, the J gene TRBJ2-1; no clear D gene. Germline CDR1 is SEHNR and CDR2 is FQNEAQ (reference sequence). The CDR3 sequence is 14 residues long. Trimming took 1 base from V and 0 from J, leaving 4 bases between them. DNA for the CDR3: TGTGCCAGCAGCTTAGACTCCTCCTACAATGAGCAGTTCTTC. It codes for CASSLDSSYNEQFF.

This chain joins TRBV7-9 and TRBJ2-6; 7 bases align to TRBD1. CDR1 is SEHNR, CDR2 FQNEAQ, per germline (reference sequence). The CDR3 is made up of 14 amino acids. V shed 5 bases and J 4 bases; nucleotides not matched to a gene: 2. The CDR3 sequence: CASSQGQGANVLTF. The CDR3 region has the DNA TGTGCCAGCAGCCAGGGACAGGGGGCCAACGTCCTGACTTTC.

The chain recombines TRBV2 with TRBJ2-5, with D possibly TRBD1 on 7 matching bases. Trimming stripped 6 bases from V and 1 base from J, with 12 bases between. This CDR3 spans 14 amino acids. Germline V CDR1 and CDR2: SNHLY, FYNNEI. The CDR3 loop reads CASSGGQIQETQYF. The DNA for the CDR3 is TGTGCCAGCAGCGGGGGACAGATCCAAGAGACCCAGTACTTC.

This chain uses TRBV19 with TRBJ1-6; no firm D call. The CDR3 has 16 amino acids. Trimming took off 7 bases at V and 2 bases at J, with 15 bases between the two ends. Germline assignment: CDR1 LNHDA and CDR2 SQIVND (reference sequence). This chain's CDR3 is CASKSAGEAYNSPLHF. The DNA of the CDR3 is TGTGCCAGTAAGAGCGCCGGGGAGGCCTATAATTCACCCCTCCACTTT.

This clone appeared a single time. The V call is TRBV5-1, the J call TRBJ2-1; TRBD2 matches 9 bases. This CDR3 is built from 16 residues. The trim removed 0 bases at V and 6 bases at J, leaving 7 bases unmatched. From germline, CDR1 is SGHRS and CDR2 YFSETQ. CDR3 DNA sequence: TGCGCCAGCAGCTTGGTGGCGGGGGGGCCCCCCAATGAGCAGTTCTTC. Translating gives CASSLVAGGPPNEQFF.